This T cell receptor (beta chain) is drawn from a study of shared clonotypes between healthy human individuals. The wider study: CD4 naive and CD4 memory each took three plates per donor, while CD8 naive took two and CD8 memory one.

Clones were read by immunoSEQ multiplex PCR, and TCRdb kept only the in-frame ones, dropping some. The data contain roughly 2,000,000 clones, 90% to 95% of them singletons. Trimming removed 4 bases at V and 10 bases at J, with 20 bases between. The CDR3 consists of 14 residues. From germline, CDR1 is SGHRS and CDR2 YFSETQ. Naivety among CD8 cells was defined by CD45RO negativity and positive CCR7 selection, thereby excluding terminally differentiated effector memory CD45RA+ cells. V usage is TRBV5-1 and J usage is TRBJ1-1, with D possibly TRBD1 on 5 matching bases. This clonotype was sampled from a young man in good health. Some clones in this sample may be carry-over from other donors' samples. What was sequenced was naive CD8+ T cells from PBMCs. The DNA of the CDR3 is TGCGCCAGCAGCCTCTATAGGGACGGTCAGGGAGCTTTCTTT. Its protein product is CASSLYRDGQGAFF.